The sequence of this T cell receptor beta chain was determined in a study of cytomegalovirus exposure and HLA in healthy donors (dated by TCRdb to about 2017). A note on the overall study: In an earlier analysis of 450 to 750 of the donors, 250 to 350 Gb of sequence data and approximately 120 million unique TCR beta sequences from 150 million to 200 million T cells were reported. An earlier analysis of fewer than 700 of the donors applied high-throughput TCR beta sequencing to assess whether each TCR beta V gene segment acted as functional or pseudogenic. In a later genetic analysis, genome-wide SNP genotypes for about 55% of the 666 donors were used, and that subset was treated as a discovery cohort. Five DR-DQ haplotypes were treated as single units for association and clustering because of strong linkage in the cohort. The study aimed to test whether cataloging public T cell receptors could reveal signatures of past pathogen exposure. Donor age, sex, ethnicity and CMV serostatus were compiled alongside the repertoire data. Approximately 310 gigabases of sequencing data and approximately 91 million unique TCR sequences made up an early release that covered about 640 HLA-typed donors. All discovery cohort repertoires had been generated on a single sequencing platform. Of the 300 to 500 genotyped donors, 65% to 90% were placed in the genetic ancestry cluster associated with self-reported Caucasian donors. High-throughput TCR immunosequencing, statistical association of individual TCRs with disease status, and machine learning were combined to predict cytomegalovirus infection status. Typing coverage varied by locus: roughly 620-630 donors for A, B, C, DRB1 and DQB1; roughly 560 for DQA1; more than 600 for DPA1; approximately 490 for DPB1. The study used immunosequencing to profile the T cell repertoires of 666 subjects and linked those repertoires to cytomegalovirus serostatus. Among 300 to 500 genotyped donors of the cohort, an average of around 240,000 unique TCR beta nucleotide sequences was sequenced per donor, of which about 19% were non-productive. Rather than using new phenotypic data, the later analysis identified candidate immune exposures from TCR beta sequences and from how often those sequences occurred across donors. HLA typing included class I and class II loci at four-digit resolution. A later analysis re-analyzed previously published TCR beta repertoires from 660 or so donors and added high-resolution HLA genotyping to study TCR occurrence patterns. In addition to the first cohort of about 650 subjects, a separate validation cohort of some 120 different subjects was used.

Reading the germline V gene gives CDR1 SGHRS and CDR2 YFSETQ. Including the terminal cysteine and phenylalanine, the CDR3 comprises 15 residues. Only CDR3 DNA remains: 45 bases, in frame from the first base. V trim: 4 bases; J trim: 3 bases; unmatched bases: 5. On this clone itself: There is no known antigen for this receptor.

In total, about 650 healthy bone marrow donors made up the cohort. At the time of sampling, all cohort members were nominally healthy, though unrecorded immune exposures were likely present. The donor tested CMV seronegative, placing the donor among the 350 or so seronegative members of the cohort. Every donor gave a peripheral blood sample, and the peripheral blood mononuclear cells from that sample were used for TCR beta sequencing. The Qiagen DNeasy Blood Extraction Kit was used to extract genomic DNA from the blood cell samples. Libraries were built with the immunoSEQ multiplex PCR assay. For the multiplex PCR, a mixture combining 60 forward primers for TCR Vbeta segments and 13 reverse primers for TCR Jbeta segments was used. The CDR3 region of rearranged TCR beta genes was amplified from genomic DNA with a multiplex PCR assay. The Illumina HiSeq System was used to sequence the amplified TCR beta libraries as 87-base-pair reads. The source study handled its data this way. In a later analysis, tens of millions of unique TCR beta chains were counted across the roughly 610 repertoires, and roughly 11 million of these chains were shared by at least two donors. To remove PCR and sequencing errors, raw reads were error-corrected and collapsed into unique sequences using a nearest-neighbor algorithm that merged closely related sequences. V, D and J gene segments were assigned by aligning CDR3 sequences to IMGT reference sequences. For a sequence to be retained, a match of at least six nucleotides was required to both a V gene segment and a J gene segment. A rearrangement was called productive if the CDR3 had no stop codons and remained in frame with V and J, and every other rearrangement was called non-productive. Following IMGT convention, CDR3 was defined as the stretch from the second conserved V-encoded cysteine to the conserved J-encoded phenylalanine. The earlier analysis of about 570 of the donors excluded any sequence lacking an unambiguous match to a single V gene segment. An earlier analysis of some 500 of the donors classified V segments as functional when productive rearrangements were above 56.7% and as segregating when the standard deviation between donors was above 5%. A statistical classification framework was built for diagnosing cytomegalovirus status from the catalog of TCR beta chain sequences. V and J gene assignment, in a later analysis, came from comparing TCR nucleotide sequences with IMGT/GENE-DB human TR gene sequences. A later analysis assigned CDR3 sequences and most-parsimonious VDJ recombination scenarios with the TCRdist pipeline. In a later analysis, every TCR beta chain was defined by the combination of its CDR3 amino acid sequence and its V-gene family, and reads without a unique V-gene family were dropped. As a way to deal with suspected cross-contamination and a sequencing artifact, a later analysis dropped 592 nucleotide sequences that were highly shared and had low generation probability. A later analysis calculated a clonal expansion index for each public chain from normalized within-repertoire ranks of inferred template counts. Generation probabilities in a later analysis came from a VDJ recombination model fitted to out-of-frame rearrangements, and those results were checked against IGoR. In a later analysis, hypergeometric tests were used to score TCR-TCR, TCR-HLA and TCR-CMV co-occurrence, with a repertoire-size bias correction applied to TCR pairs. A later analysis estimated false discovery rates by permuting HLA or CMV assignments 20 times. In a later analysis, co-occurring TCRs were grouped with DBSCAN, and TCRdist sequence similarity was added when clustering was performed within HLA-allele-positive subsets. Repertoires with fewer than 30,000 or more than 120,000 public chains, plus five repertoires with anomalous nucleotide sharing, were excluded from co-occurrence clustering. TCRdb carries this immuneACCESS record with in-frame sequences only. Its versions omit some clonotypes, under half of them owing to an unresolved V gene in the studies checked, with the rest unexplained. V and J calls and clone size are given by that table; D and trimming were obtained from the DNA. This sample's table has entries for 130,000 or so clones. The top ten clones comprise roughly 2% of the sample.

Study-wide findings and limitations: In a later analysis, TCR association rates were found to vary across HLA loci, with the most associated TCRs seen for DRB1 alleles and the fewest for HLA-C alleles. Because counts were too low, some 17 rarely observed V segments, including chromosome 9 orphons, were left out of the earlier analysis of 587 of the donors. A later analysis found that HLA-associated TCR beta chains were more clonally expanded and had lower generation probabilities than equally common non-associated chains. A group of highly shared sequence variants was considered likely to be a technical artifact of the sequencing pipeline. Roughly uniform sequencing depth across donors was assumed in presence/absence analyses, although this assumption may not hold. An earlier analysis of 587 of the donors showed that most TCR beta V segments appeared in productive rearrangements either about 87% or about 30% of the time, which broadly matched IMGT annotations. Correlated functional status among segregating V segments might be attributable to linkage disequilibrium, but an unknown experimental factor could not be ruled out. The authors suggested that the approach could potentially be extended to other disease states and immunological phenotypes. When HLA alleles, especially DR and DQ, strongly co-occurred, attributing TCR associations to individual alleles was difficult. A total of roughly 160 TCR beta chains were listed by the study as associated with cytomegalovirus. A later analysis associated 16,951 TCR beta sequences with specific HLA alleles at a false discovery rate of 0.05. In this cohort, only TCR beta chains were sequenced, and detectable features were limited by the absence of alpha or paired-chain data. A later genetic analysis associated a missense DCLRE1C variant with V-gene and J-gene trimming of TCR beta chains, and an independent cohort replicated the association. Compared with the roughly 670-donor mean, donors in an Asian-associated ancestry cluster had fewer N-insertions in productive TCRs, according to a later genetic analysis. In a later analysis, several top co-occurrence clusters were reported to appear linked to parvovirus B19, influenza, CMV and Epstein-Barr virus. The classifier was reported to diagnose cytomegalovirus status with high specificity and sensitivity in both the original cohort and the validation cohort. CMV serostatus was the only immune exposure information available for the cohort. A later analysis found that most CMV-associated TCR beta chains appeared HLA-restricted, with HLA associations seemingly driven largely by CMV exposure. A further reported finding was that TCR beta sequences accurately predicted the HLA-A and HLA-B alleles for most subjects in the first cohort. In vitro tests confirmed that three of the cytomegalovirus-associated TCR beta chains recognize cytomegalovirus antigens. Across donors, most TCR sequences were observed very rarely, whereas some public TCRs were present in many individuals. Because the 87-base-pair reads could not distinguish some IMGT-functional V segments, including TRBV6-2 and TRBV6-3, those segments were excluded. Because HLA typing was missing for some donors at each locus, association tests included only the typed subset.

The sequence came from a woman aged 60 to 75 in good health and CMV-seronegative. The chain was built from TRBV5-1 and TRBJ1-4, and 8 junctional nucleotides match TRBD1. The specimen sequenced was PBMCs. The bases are TGCGCCAGCAGCCCGGACAGGGACTCTAATGAAAAACTGTTTTTT. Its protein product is CASSPDRDSNEKLFF.